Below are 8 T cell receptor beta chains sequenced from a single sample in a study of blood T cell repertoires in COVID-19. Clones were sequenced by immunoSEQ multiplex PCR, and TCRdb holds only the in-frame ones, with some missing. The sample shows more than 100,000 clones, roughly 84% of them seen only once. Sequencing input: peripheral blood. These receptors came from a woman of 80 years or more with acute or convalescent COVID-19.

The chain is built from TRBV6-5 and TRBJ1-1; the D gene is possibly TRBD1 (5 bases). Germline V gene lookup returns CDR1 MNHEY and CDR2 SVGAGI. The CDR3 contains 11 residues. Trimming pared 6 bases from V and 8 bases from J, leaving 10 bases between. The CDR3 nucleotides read TGTGCCAGCAGGTCACAGGCGGAAGCTTTCTTT. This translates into CASRSQAEAFF.

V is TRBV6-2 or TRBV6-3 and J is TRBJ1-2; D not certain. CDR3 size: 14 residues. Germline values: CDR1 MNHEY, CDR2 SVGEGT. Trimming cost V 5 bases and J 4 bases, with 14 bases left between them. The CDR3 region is CASSPALGIYGYTF. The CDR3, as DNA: TGTGCCAGCAGTCCGGCCCTGGGCATCTATGGCTACACCTTC.

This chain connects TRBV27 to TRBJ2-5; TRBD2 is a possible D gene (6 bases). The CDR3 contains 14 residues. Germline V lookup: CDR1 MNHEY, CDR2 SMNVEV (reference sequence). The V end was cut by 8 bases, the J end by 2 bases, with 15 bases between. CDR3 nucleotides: TGTGCCAGCCGCAACTGGGGGGAACAAGAGACCCAGTACTTC. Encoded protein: CASRNWGEQETQYF.

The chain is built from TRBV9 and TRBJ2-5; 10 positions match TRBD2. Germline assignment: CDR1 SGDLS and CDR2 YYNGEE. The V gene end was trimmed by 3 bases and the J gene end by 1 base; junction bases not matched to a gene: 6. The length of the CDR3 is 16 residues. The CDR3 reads CASSAGAGGLQETQYF. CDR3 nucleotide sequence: TGTGCCAGCAGCGCCGGAGCGGGGGGGCTCCAAGAGACCCAGTACTTC.

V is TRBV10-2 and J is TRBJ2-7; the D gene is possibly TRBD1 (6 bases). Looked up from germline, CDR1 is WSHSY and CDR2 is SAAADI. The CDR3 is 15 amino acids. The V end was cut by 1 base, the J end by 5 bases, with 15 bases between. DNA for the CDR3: TGCGCCAGCAGTGAGTTTCGAACAGGGTTGGACGAGCAGTACTTC. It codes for CASSEFRTGLDEQYF.

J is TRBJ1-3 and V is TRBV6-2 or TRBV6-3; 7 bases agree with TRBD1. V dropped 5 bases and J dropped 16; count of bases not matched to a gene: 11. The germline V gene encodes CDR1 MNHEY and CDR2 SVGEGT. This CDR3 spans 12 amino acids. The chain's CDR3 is CASSPRDSPQYF. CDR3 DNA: TGTGCCAGCAGTCCGCGGGACAGCCCCCAGTATTTT.

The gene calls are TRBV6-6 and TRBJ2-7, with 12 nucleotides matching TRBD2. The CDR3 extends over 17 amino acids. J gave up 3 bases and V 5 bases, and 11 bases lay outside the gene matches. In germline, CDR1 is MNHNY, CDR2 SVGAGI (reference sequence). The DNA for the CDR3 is TGTGCCAGCAGTCCTGGGACTAGCGGGCTTGACCTCTACGAGCAGTACTTC. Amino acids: CASSPGTSGLDLYEQYF.

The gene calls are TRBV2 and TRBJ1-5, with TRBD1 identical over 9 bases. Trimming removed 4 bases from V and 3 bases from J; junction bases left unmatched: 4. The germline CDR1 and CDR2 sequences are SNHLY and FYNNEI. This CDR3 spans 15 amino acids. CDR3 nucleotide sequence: TGTGCCAGCAGTGCTGGGACAGGGCCCAATCAGCCCCAGCATTTT. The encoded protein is CASSAGTGPNQPQHF.